This T cell receptor (beta chain) stems from a study of T-cell memory formation after mild COVID-19. The CDR3 is 14 residues long. Germline values: CDR1 SGHTA, CDR2 FQGTGA. V lost 5 bases and J lost 0, with 10 bases in between. TCRdb re-called the 5' RACE reads with MiXCR, one entry per CDR3 protein. The sample yields 250,000 to 300,000 distinct CDR3 sequences, around 8% seen once. Only a few counts were recorded for this clonotype. The origin of this receptor is a man aged 18 to 30 who had mild COVID-19 (a few samples of this study predate the infection). Cell type and time point are not known. The source material was PBMCs or a T cell subset sorted from them (not recorded which). The chain combines TRBV7-3 with TRBJ1-2, with D unresolved. The DNA for the CDR3 is TGTGCCAGCAGCCCGACCGAAGCTAACTATGGCTACACCTTC. Translating it yields CASSPTEANYGYTF.